Listed here are 21 T cell receptor beta chains from one sample, sequenced in a study of blood T cell repertoires in COVID-19. Clones were read by immunoSEQ multiplex PCR, and TCRdb kept only the in-frame ones, dropping some. The repertoire holds 300,000 to 450,000 clones, over 75% seen once, with around 1.3% in the top ten. The specimen sequenced was PBMCs or T cells enriched from blood (not recorded which). These receptors all stem from a young man who had recovered from COVID-19.

The genes are TRBV7-9 and TRBJ1-2; D not certain. The germline V gene has CDR1 SEHNR and CDR2 FQNEAQ (reference sequence). The CDR3 loop spans 13 amino acids. The V end lost 3 bases, the J end lost 4 bases, and 9 bases lay between the germline ends. The DNA for the CDR3 is TGTGCCAGCAGCTTGCTCACGGGCTATGGCTACACCTTC. Amino acids: CASSLLTGYGYTF.

The chain uses TRBV5-1 and TRBJ1-6, with 7 bases aligning to TRBD1. The germline gives CDR1 SGHRS, CDR2 YFSETQ. V shed 4 bases and J 7 bases; nucleotides not matched to a gene: 8. The CDR3 consists of 15 residues. CDR3 sequence (DNA): TGCGCCAGCAGCCGCCTAGACAGGGAAAATTCACCCCTCCACTTT. As protein: CASSRLDRENSPLHF.

The J gene is TRBJ1-3, the V gene TRBV3-1 (or the pseudogene TRBV3-2), with no clear D. The CDR3 is 16 amino acids. V was clipped by 2 bases and J by 2 bases, with 13 bases between them. Germline CDR1 is LGHDT and CDR2 is YNNKEL (reference sequence). CDR3 loop: CASSQTFPGPGNTIYF. The CDR3 region has the DNA TGTGCCAGCAGCCAAACCTTCCCGGGTCCTGGAAACACCATATATTTT.

The CDR3 protein is CASSPSEGANTEAFF. In nucleotides, the CDR3 is TGTGCCAGCTCACCATCTGAGGGAGCGAACACTGAAGCTTTCTTT. The rearrangement links TRBV18 to TRBJ1-1; no reliable D call. The V gene lost 2 bases and the J gene lost 1 base, with 11 bases spanning the gap. This CDR3 spans 15 amino acids. CDR1 KGHSH and CDR2 LQKENI come from the germline V gene.

The chain links TRBV7-9 to TRBJ1-2; no clear D. The germline gives CDR1 SEHNR, CDR2 FQNEAQ (reference sequence). The CDR3 contains 15 residues. The V gene lost 2 bases and the J gene lost 3 bases, with 13 bases spanning the gap. CDR3 DNA: TGTGCCAGCAGCTTAAGCTCCTCCATGGACTATGGCTACACCTTC. It yields the protein CASSLSSSMDYGYTF.

The V gene is TRBV6-6, the J gene TRBJ1-1; 12 positions match TRBD1. The CDR3 is 16 residues long. CDR1 and CDR2 (germline): MNHNY, SVGAGI (reference sequence). V was clipped by 6 bases and J by 0 bases; unmatched bases: 5. CDR3 sequence reads: CASRWGQGALNTEAFF. The CDR3 nucleotides are TGTGCCAGCAGATGGGGACAGGGGGCTCTGAACACTGAAGCTTTCTTT.

As concerns this clone: The same CDR3 arises from other DNA sequences in this sample as well. The V and J genes are TRBV12-3 or TRBV12-4 and TRBJ2-7; no clear D gene. Deletions cut 6 bases from V and 1 base from J, with 10 bases between. This CDR3 contains 13 residues. This chain's CDR3 is CASSLGPSYEQYF. The CDR3 nucleotides read TGTGCCAGCAGCCTCGGTCCTTCCTACGAGCAGTACTTC.

Details on this clone: The junction does not match germline at one end; this may be a read error. This chain connects TRBV13 to TRBJ1-2; D perhaps matches TRBD1 (6 bases). Germline loops: CDR1 PRHDT, CDR2 FYEKMQ (reference sequence). This CDR3 spans 16 amino acids. The CDR3 DNA follows: TGTGCCAGCAGCCTAGGTCGGACAGTGGCTAACTATGGCTACACCTTC. It translates to CASSLGRTVANYGYTF.

The J gene is TRBJ2-1, the V gene TRBV6-5; 10 bases align to TRBD1. There are 15 residues in the CDR3. V gave up 6 bases and J gave up 1 base; unmatched junction bases: 3. Germline V gives CDR1 MNHEY, CDR2 SVGAGI. The CDR3 here is CASRGDRGSYNEQFF. CDR3 coding DNA: TGTGCCAGCAGGGGGGACAGGGGATCCTACAATGAGCAGTTCTTC.

The chain carries TRBV10-2 and TRBJ1-1; tentatively, D is TRBD1 (6 bases). The length of the CDR3 is 14 residues. V dropped 6 bases and J dropped 1 base, with 12 bases sitting between them. The germline gives CDR1 WSHSY, CDR2 SAAADI. The CDR3 nucleotides read TGCGCCAGCAGCGCGCAGGGGCAGAACACTGAAGCTTTCTTT. Protein: CASSAQGQNTEAFF.

CDR3 in amino acids: CASSLWSVNTEAFF. CDR3 DNA: TGTGCCAGCAGCTTATGGTCAGTCAACACTGAAGCTTTCTTT. The gene calls are TRBV11-1 and TRBJ1-1; D gene unclear. CDR1 and CDR2 (germline): SGHAT, FQDESV (reference sequence). This CDR3 is built from 14 residues. V lost 2 bases and J 2 bases, leaving 9 bases between the germline ends.

This clone showed up just a few times. This chain joins TRBV29-1 and TRBJ2-5, with unresolved D. CDR1 SQVTM and CDR2 ANQGSEA come from the germline V gene. The V gene lost 4 bases and the J gene lost 2 bases, with 11 bases spanning the gap. The CDR3 spans 13 residues. The CDR3 nucleotides are TGCAGCGTTGTAATAGTTTGGCAAGAGACCCAGTACTTC. Translation gives CSVVIVWQETQYF.

The chain employs TRBV10-3 and TRBJ1-2; a weak D match, TRBD1 (6 bases). Germline V gene data show CDR1 as ENHRY and CDR2 as SYGVKD. The CDR3 spans 14 residues. The germline V and J ends were trimmed by 5 bases and 5 bases, with 15 bases remaining between them. The CDR3 DNA follows: TGTGCCATCAGTTCCGGACAGAGCAGTTATGGCTACACCTTC. This translates into CAISSGQSSYGYTF.

The rearrangement uses TRBV6-5 and TRBJ1-1; 7 bases align to TRBD1. Germline V lookup: CDR1 MNHEY, CDR2 SVGAGI. After removal of 2 bases from V and 3 bases from J, the junction contained 3 bases not matched to a gene. CDR3 size: 14 residues. This chain's CDR3 is CASSYRTGDTEAFF. The CDR3 coding sequence is TGTGCCAGCAGTTACCGAACAGGGGACACTGAAGCTTTCTTT.

This clone showed up just once. The V gene is TRBV18, the J gene TRBJ1-6; 9 bases are a match to TRBD1. V lost 4 bases, J lost 7 bases, and 8 bases stayed unmatched. The CDR3 has 16 residues. Germline lookup yields CDR1 KGHSH and CDR2 LQKENI. CDR3 coding DNA: TGTGCCAGCTCACAAGGAATAGGACAGGGGAATTCACCCCTCCACTTT. Residues: CASSQGIGQGNSPLHF.

This chain links TRBV15 with TRBJ2-5; the D gene is possibly TRBD1 (5 bases). This CDR3 is 13 amino acids long. Deletions cut 3 bases from V and 5 bases from J, with 10 bases between. CDR1 is LNHNV and CDR2 is YYDKDF in the germline V gene (reference sequence). The CDR3 loop is CATSRGPGETQYF. As DNA, the CDR3 is TGTGCCACCAGCAGGGGGCCTGGGGAGACCCAGTACTTC.

The J gene is TRBJ1-6, the V gene TRBV30; D is unresolved. The CDR3 spans 13 residues. Germline assignment: CDR1 GTSNPN and CDR2 SVGIG (reference sequence). Deletions cut 0 bases from V and 9 bases from J, with 9 bases between. The CDR3 region is CAWSVIEGSPLHF. The CDR3 coding sequence is TGTGCCTGGAGTGTAATAGAGGGTTCACCCCTCCACTTT.

The chain uses TRBV14 and TRBJ2-7; no reliable D call. CDR3 length equals 14 residues. The germline gives CDR1 SGHDN, CDR2 FVKESK. V lost 4 bases to trimming and J lost 6 bases, with 16 bases between them. For the CDR3, the DNA is TGTGCCAGCAGCCTCCACTGGTCCTCCCTCGAGCAGTACTTC. This sequence encodes CASSLHWSSLEQYF. The full variable domain, rest sourced from reference TRBV14 and TRBJ2-7, is EAGVTQFPSHSVIEKGQTVTLRCDPISGHDNLYWYRRVMGKEIKFLLHFVKESKQDESGMPNNRFLAERTGGTYSTLKVQPAELEDSGVYFCASSLHWSSLEQYFGPGTRLTVT.

This chain connects TRBV30 to TRBJ1-4; tentatively, D is TRBD1 (5 bases). V shed 0 bases and J shed 10 bases, with 15 bases lying between them. The CDR3 is made up of 14 amino acids. Germline V gene sequence: CDR1 GTSNPN, CDR2 SVGIG (reference sequence). The CDR3 DNA sequence: TGTGCCTGGAGTGTACTCGGACTGGGGGGAAAACTGTTTTTT. It translates to CAWSVLGLGGKLFF.

The rearrangement uses TRBV7-6 and TRBJ1-6; TRBD1 is a possible D gene (5 bases). V was cut by 5 bases and J by 6 bases, with 11 bases left in between. The length of the CDR3 is 14 residues. Germline CDR1 is SGHVS and CDR2 is FNYEAQ. The CDR3 DNA sequence: TGTGCCAGCAGCGCCGACAGCCTTAATTCACCCCTCCACTTT. It codes for CASSADSLNSPLHF.

The gene calls are TRBV19 and TRBJ2-2; D unclear. Germline CDR1 LNHDA, CDR2 SQIVND (reference sequence). The CDR3 has 12 amino acids. V lost 5 bases and J lost 6, with 7 bases in between. The CDR3 bases are TGTGCCAGTAGTGCTGCGGCCGGGGAGCTGTTTTTT. Its protein is CASSAAAGELFF.